The clone carrying this T cell receptor (beta chain) occurred once. The V and J ends lost 1 base and 5 bases respectively, with 15 bases between them. This CDR3 region has 17 residues. CDR1 is LNHDA, CDR2 SQIVND, per germline (reference sequence). Per the study methods: Amplification from reference gene primers served as the basis for estimated nucleated cell counts. Method: immunoSEQ multiplex PCR; TCRdb's copy keeps in-frame clones and lacks some. That table is the source of V, J and clone size, and D and trimming were worked out from the DNA. The repertoire holds about 120,000 clones, with around 86% as singletons. This sample was taken from a study of blood T cell repertoires in COVID-19. On the study more broadly: Samples taken during acute and convalescent COVID-19 were collected in the United States, Italy and Spain.

J is TRBJ1-6 and V is TRBV19; tentative D call: TRBD1 (5 bases). Sequenced: peripheral blood. The TCR sequence derives from an elderly woman with acute or convalescent COVID-19. CDR3: CASSIGDSSGHNSPLHF. The CDR3 DNA is TGTGCCAGTAGTATAGGAGACAGCTCGGGTCATAATTCACCCCTCCACTTT.